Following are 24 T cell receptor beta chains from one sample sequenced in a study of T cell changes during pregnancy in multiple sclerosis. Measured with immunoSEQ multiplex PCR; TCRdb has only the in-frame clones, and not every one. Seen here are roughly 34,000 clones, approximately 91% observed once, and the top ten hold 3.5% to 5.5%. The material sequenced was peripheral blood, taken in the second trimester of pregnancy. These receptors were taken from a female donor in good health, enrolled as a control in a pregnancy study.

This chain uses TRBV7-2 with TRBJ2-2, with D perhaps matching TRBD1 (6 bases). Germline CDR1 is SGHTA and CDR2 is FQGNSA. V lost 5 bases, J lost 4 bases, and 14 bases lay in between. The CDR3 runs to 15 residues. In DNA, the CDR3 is TGTGCCAGCAGCCTCGGACAGAGGAGCACCGGGGAGCTGTTTTTT. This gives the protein CASSLGQRSTGELFF.

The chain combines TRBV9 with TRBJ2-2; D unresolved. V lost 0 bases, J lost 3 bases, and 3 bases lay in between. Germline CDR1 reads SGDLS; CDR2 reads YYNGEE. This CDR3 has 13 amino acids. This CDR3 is CASSVADTGELFF. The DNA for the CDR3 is TGTGCCAGCAGCGTAGCAGACACCGGGGAGCTGTTTTTT.

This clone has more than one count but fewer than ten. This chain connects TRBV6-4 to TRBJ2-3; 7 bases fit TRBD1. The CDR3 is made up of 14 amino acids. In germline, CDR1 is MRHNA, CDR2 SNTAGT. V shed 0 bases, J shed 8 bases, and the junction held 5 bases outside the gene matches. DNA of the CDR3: TGTGCCAGCAGTGACTCGGGGGACAGCGGTACGCAGTATTTT. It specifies CASSDSGDSGTQYF.

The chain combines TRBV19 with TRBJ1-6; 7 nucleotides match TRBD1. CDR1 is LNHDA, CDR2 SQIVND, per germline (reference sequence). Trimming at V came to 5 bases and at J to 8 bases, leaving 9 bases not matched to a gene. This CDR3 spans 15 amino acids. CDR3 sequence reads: CASSPHRGPDSPLHF. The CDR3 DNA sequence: TGTGCCAGTAGTCCTCACAGGGGCCCGGATTCACCCCTCCACTTT.

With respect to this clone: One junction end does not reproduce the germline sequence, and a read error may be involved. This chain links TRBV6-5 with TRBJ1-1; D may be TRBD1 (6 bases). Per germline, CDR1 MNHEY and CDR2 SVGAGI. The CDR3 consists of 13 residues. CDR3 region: CASSYQGNPEAFF. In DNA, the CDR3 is TGTGCCAGCAGTTACCAGGGGAACCCTGAAGCTTTCTTT.

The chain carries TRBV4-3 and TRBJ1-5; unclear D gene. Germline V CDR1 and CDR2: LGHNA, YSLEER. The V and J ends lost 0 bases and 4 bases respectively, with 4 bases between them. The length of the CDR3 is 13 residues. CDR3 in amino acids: CASSQDHNQPQHF. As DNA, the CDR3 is TGCGCCAGCAGCCAAGACCATAATCAGCCCCAGCATTTT.

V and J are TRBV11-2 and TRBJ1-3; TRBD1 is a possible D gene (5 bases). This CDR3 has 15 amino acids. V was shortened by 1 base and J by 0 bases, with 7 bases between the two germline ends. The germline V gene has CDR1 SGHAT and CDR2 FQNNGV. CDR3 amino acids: CASSLGQSSGNTIYF. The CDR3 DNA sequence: TGTGCCAGCAGCTTAGGACAGTCCTCTGGAAACACCATATATTTT.

CDR3 region: CASTPSGRAGEQYF. The CDR3 bases are TGTGCCAGCACCCCAAGCGGGAGGGCCGGGGAGCAGTACTTC. The chain combines TRBV27 with TRBJ2-7, with 10 bases that match TRBD2. The CDR3 spans 14 residues. The germline gives CDR1 MNHEY, CDR2 SMNVEV (reference sequence). V lost 7 bases to trimming and J lost 7 bases; unmatched junction nucleotides: 10.

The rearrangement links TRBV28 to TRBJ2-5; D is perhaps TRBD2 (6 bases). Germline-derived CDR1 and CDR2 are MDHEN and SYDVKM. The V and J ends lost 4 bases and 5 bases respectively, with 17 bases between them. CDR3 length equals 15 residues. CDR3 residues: CASSSVFGGKETQYF. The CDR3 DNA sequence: TGTGCCAGCAGTTCTGTCTTTGGGGGGAAGGAGACCCAGTACTTC. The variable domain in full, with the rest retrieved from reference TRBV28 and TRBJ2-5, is DVKVTQSSRYLVKRTGEKVFLECVQDMDHENMFWYRQDPGLGLRLIYFSYDVKMKEKGDIPEGYSVSREKKERFSLILESASTNQTSMYLCASSSVFGGKETQYFGPGTRLLVL.

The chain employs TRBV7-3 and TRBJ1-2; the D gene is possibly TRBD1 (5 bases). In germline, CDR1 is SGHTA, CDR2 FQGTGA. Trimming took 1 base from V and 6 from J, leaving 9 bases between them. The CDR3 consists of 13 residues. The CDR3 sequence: CASSLIGDDGYTF. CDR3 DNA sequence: TGTGCCAGCAGCTTAATAGGGGATGATGGCTACACCTTC.

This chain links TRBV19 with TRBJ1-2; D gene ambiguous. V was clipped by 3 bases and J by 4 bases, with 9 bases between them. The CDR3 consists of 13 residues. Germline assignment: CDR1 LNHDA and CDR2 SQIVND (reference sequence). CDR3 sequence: CASSIQRSYGYTF. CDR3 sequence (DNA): TGTGCCAGTAGTATTCAGAGGTCCTATGGCTACACCTTC. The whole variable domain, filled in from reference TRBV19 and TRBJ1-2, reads DGGITQSPKYLFRKEGQNVTLSCEQNLNHDAMYWYRQDPGQGLRLIYYSQIVNDFQKGDIAEGYSVSREKKESFPLTVTSAQKNPTAFYLCASSIQRSYGYTFGSGTRLTVV.

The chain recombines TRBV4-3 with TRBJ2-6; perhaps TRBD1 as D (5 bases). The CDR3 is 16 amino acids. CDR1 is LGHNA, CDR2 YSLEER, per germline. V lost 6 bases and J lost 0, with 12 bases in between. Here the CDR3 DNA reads TGCGCCAGCAGTCCCACAGGTGACTCTGGGGCCAACGTCCTGACTTTC. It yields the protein CASSPTGDSGANVLTF.

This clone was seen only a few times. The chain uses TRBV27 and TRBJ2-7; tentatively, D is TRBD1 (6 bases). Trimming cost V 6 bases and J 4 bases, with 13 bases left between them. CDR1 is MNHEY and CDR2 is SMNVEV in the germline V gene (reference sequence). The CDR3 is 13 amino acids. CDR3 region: CASSLQGRYEQYF. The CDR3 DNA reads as TGTGCCAGCAGCCTACAGGGTCGGTACGAGCAGTACTTC.

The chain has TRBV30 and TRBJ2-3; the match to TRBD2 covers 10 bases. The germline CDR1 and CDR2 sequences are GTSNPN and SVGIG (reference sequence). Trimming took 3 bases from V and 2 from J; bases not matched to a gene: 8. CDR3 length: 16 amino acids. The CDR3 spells CAWSAGTSEVTDTQYF. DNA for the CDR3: TGTGCCTGGAGCGCCGGGACTAGCGAAGTCACAGATACGCAGTATTTT.

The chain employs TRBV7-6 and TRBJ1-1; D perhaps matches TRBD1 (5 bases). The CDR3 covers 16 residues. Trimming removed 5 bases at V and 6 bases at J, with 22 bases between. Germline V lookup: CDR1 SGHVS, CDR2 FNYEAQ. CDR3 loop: CASSLNEVLTGAEAFF. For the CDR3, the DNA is TGTGCCAGCAGCCTAAATGAAGTCTTAACGGGGGCTGAAGCTTTCTTT.

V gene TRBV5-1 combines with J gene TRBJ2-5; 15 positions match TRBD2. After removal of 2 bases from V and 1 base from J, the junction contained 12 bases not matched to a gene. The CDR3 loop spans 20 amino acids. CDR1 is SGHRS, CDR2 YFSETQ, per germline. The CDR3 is CASSLPSRTSGRAAQETQYF. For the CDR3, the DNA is TGCGCCAGCAGCTTACCCTCTAGGACTAGCGGGAGGGCGGCCCAAGAGACCCAGTACTTC. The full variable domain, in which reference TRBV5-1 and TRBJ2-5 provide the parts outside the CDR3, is KAGVTQTPRYLIKTRGQQVTLSCSPISGHRSVSWYQQTPGQGLQFLFEYFSETQRNKGNFPGRFSGRQFSNSRSEMNVSTLELGDSALYLCASSLPSRTSGRAAQETQYFGPGTRLLVL.

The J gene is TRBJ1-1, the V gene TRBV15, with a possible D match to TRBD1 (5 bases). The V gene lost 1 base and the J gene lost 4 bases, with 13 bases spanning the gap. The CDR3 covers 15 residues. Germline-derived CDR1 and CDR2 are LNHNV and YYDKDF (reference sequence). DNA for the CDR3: TGTGCCACCAGCAGAGCGCGGGGCGTGAGCACTGAAGCTTTCTTT. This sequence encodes CATSRARGVSTEAFF.

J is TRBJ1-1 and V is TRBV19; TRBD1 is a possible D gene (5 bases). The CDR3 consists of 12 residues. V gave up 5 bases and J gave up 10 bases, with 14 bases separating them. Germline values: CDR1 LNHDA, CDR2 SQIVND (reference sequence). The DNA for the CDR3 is TGTGCCAGTAGTGGCGGGGGGGGAGCAGCTTTCTTT. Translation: CASSGGGGAAFF.

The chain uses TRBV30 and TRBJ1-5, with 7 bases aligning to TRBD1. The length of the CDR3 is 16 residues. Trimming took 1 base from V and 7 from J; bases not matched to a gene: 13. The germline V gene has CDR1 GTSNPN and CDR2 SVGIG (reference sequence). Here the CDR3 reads CAWSATGTEPSQPQHF. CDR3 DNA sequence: TGTGCCTGGAGTGCTACCGGGACAGAGCCCAGCCAGCCCCAGCATTTT.

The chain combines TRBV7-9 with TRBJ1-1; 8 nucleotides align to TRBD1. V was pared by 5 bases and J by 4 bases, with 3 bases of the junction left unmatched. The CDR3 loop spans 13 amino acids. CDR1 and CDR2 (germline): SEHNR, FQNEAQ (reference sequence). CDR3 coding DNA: TGTGCCAGCAGCCATGGACAGGGCACTGAAGCTTTCTTT. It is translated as CASSHGQGTEAFF.

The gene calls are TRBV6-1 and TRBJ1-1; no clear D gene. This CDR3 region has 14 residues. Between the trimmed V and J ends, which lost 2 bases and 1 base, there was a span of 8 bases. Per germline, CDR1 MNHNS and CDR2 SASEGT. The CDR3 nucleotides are TGTGCCAGCAGTGAAATCGGGGAGAACACTGAAGCTTTCTTT. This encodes CASSEIGENTEAFF.

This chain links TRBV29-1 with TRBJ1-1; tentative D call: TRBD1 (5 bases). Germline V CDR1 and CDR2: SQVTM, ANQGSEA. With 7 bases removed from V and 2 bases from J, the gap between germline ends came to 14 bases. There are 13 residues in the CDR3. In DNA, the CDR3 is TGCAGCGGGGGACTTTCGGGAAACACTGAAGCTTTCTTT. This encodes CSGGLSGNTEAFF.

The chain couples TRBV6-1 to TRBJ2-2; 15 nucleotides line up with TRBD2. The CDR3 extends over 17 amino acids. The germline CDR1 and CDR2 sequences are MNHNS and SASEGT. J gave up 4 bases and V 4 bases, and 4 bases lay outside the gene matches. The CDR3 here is CASSGTSGGASTGELFF. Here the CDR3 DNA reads TGTGCCAGCAGTGGGACTAGCGGGGGGGCTAGCACCGGGGAGCTGTTTTTT.

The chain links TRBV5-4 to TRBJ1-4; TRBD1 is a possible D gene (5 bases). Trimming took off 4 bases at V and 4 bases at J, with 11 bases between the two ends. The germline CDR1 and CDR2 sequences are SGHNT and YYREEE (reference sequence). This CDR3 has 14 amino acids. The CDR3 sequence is CASSEDRSNEKLFF. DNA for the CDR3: TGTGCCAGCAGCGAAGACAGAAGTAATGAAAAACTGTTTTTT.